These 28 T cell receptor beta chains were all obtained from the same sample, sequenced in a study of molecular identifiers for immune sequencing clone quantification (dated by TCRdb to between 2017 and 2018). The library was obtained by PCR. The run used a NextSeq 500. Clones were called with MiXCR by TCRdb after fastp trimmed the public reads at Q25, and only in-frame beta chains were retained. CDR3 protein sequences are deduplicated, and each keeps its most common genes and DNA. In all, the sample holds a few hundred thousand distinct CDR3 sequences, and around 23% of those were seen once. Of the sample, 0.7% to 0.9% is held by the ten largest clones. Source material: naive CD8+ T cells from blood, with Jurkat cell RNA spiked in. The cell subset or site label corresponds to: FACS-sorted CD8+CD4-CCR7+CD45RA+ naive T cells. The receptor set was obtained from a human donor in good health. Some libraries in this study had Jurkat cell RNA spiked in.

The J gene is TRBJ1-3, the V gene TRBV7-2; tentatively, D is TRBD1 (6 bases). Germline values: CDR1 SGHTA, CDR2 FQGNSA. Trimming left V 6 bases short and J 1 base short, with 13 bases between. The CDR3 has 15 amino acids. Here the CDR3 reads CASSYEQGSGNTIYF. The CDR3 region has the DNA TGTGCCAGCAGTTATGAACAGGGATCTGGAAACACCATATATTTT.

The chain employs TRBV20-1 and TRBJ1-2; D gene ambiguous. Deletions cut 3 bases from V and 0 bases from J, with 14 bases between. Germline CDR1 is DFQATT and CDR2 is SNEGSKA (reference sequence). This CDR3 is 15 amino acids long. CDR3 bases: TGCAGTGCTAGTAATGGACGGATCGCTAACTATGGCTACACCTTC. As protein: CSASNGRIANYGYTF.

This clonotype was found a few times. This rearrangement joins TRBV11-2 to TRBJ2-1, with 10 bases identical to TRBD2. The CDR3 is made up of 17 amino acids. After removal of 3 bases from V and 1 base from J, the junction contained 6 bases not matched to a gene. The germline V gene has CDR1 SGHAT and CDR2 FQNNGV. The CDR3 protein is CASSLGLARWSYNEQFF. As DNA, the CDR3 is TGTGCCAGCAGCTTGGGACTAGCGAGGTGGTCCTACAATGAGCAGTTCTTC.

The chain's CDR3 is CASSPARLAQETQYF. The CDR3 DNA follows: TGTGCCAGCAGCCCCGCTAGGCTAGCCCAAGAGACCCAGTACTTC. This sequence joins TRBV9 and TRBJ2-5, with D possibly matching TRBD2 (5 bases). This CDR3 spans 15 amino acids. Trimming cost V 4 bases and J 1 base, with 14 bases left between them. Germline V lookup: CDR1 SGDLS, CDR2 YYNGEE.

With respect to this clonotype: With a much larger clone just one base away, this may be a read error. The chain combines TRBV20-1 with TRBJ2-7; 8 bases align to TRBD1. Germline loops: CDR1 DFQATT, CDR2 SNEGSKA (reference sequence). The CDR3 contains 13 residues. Trimming cost V 8 bases and J 6 bases; bases outside gene matches: 12. CDR3 in amino acids: CSRKTGVGIEQYF. The CDR3 nucleotides are TGCAGTCGAAAGACAGGGGTCGGAATCGAGCAGTACTTC.

This clonotype has a handful of counts. The rearrangement links TRBV5-5 to TRBJ2-3; 15 bases align to TRBD2. The CDR3 extends over 16 amino acids. Germline CDR1 reads SGHKS; CDR2 reads YYEKEE (reference sequence). V shed 3 bases and J 5 bases; nucleotides not matched to a gene: 4. The CDR3 bases are TGTGCCAGCAGCTGGGGACTAGCGGGGGGTGGAGATACGCAGTATTTT. Its translation is CASSWGLAGGGDTQYF.

Concerning this clonotype: Without the conserved terminal phenylalanine or tryptophan, this CDR3 likely stems from a read error. The chain joins TRBV27 to TRBJ2-7; 12 bases align to TRBD1. V was clipped by 5 bases and J by 9 bases; unmatched bases: 5. Germline V gene lookup returns CDR1 MNHEY and CDR2 SMNVEV (reference sequence). The CDR3 spans 13 residues. CDR3 in DNA: TGTGCCAGCAGTACGGGACAGGGGGCAGTGCAGTACTCC. Protein product: CASSTGQGAVQYS.

The chain employs TRBV6-5 and TRBJ1-1; D not certain. The CDR3 is made up of 15 amino acids. V shed 0 bases and J shed 1 base, with 9 bases lying between them. Germline V CDR1 and CDR2: MNHEY, SVGAGI. CDR3 protein: CASSYSKGANTEAFF. Here the CDR3 DNA reads TGTGCCAGCAGTTACTCGAAGGGAGCGAACACTGAAGCTTTCTTT.

As to this clonotype: A much larger clone differs from this one at a single base, so this may be a read error. Because the CDR3 is missing its conserved closing phenylalanine or tryptophan, this is likely a read error. The chain employs TRBV19 and TRBJ2-1; 8 bases are shared with TRBD2. Per the germline V gene, CDR1 is LNHDA and CDR2 is SQIVND (reference sequence). V was pared by 7 bases and J by 9 bases, with 5 bases of the junction left unmatched. The CDR3 is made up of 12 amino acids. In DNA, the CDR3 is TGTGCCAGTACTGGACTAGCCGGTGAGCAGTTCTCC. This sequence encodes CASTGLAGEQFS.

The V and J genes are TRBV2 and TRBJ2-7, with D maybe TRBD1 (5 bases). The germline V gene has CDR1 SNHLY and CDR2 FYNNEI. The CDR3 is made up of 13 amino acids. Between the trimmed V and J ends, which lost 7 bases and 2 bases, there was a span of 12 bases. This chain's CDR3 is CASTGYPTYEQYF. CDR3 coding DNA: TGTGCCAGCACAGGGTATCCAACCTACGAGCAGTACTTC.

This clonotype was observed a handful of times. The chain combines TRBV6-1 with TRBJ2-7, with D possibly TRBD2 on 6 matching bases. CDR1 MNHNS and CDR2 SASEGT come from the germline V gene. V was shortened by 2 bases and J by 3 bases, with 8 bases between the two germline ends. The CDR3 covers 13 residues. The CDR3 sequence: CASSERDFYEQYF. CDR3 DNA sequence: TGTGCCAGCAGTGAAAGGGACTTCTACGAGCAGTACTTC.

As regards this clonotype: An end of the junction differs from the germline gene, which may be a read error. This chain joins TRBV7-9 and TRBJ1-5; tentative D call: TRBD1 (5 bases). The CDR3 is made up of 14 amino acids. Looked up from germline, CDR1 is SEHNR and CDR2 is FQNEAQ (reference sequence). The CDR3 DNA follows: TGTGCCAGCAGCCTAGCGGGGGATAGGCAGCCCCAGCATTTT. Translated, it gives CASSLAGDRQPQHF.

The chain is built from TRBV27 and TRBJ1-1, with D hard to call. Germline V gene data show CDR1 as MNHEY and CDR2 as SMNVEV (reference sequence). CDR3 length equals 15 residues. With 0 bases removed from V and 1 base from J, the gap between germline ends came to 9 bases. The chain's CDR3 is CASSLSQAGNTEAFF. CDR3 nucleotides: TGTGCCAGCAGTTTATCCCAAGCAGGGAACACTGAAGCTTTCTTT.

This clonotype was detected many times. The chain joins TRBV6-2 or TRBV6-3 to TRBJ1-5, with unresolved D. Germline V gene sequence: CDR1 MNHEY, CDR2 SVGEGT. V gave up 4 bases and J gave up 0 bases, with 7 bases separating them. This CDR3 has 14 residues. CDR3 sequence: CASSFVDSNQPQHF. As DNA, the CDR3 is TGTGCCAGCAGTTTTGTTGATAGCAATCAGCCCCAGCATTTT.

This clonotype was picked up a small number of times. The chain recombines TRBV20-1 with TRBJ2-7; D perhaps matches TRBD1 (6 bases). This CDR3 region has 15 residues. Germline V gene sequence: CDR1 DFQATT, CDR2 SNEGSKA (reference sequence). Between the trimmed V and J ends, which lost 6 bases and 0 bases, there was a span of 18 bases. The CDR3 nucleotides read TGCAGTGCCAGCTGGGCAGGACAGAGCTCCTACGAGCAGTACTTC. Protein product: CSASWAGQSSYEQYF.

This clonotype was detected ten times or more. The J gene is TRBJ2-1, the V gene TRBV24-1; no definite D call. From germline, CDR1 is KGHDR and CDR2 SFDVKD. V lost 6 bases and J lost 0, with 17 bases in between. This CDR3 has 17 amino acids. DNA for the CDR3: TGTGCCACCAGTTCCATAGAATCCGGAACCTCCTACAATGAGCAGTTCTTC. Translated: CATSSIESGTSYNEQFF.

This clonotype occurred a few times. The chain carries TRBV5-6 and TRBJ2-7, with 8 nucleotides matching TRBD1. Germline V gene sequence: CDR1 SGHDT, CDR2 YYEEEE. The CDR3 is 14 amino acids. V was pared by 4 bases and J by 3 bases, with 6 bases of the junction left unmatched. The CDR3 DNA reads as TGTGCCAGCAGCACTGACAGGGGTGGCTACGAGCAGTACTTC. Amino acid sequence: CASSTDRGGYEQYF.

This clonotype has only a few counts. The genes are TRBV19 and TRBJ2-7, with D possibly being TRBD1 or TRBD2 (6 bases each). The V end was cut by 9 bases, the J end by 2 bases, with 17 bases between. The length of the CDR3 is 14 residues. Germline V gene lookup returns CDR1 LNHDA and CDR2 SQIVND (reference sequence). CDR3 sequence (DNA): TGTGCCAGCTCGCGTGGGGGGCACCCCTACGAGCAGTACTTC. It is translated as CASSRGGHPYEQYF.

This clonotype was picked up a small number of times. This chain links TRBV19 with TRBJ2-7, with 8 bases that match TRBD1. CDR1 and CDR2 (germline): LNHDA, SQIVND (reference sequence). J was trimmed by 0 bases and V by 4 bases; bases with no gene match: 8. CDR3 length equals 16 residues. CDR3 residues: CASSSRQGPYSYEQYF. DNA for the CDR3: TGTGCCAGTAGTAGCAGACAGGGGCCCTACTCCTACGAGCAGTACTTC.

This clonotype was observed a few times. This chain connects TRBV24-1 to TRBJ2-5; possible D gene TRBD2, 6 bases. CDR3 length: 16 amino acids. V lost 6 bases to trimming and J lost 9 bases, with 25 bases between them. From germline, CDR1 is KGHDR and CDR2 SFDVKD. CDR3 sequence reads: CATSPQPKRVGAAQYF. CDR3 sequence (DNA): TGTGCCACCAGTCCCCAGCCGAAGCGGGTTGGGGCGGCCCAGTACTTC.

With respect to this clonotype: Possible read error: a much larger clone is one base away. The chain has TRBV7-8 and TRBJ2-3; TRBD1 matches at 7 bases. The CDR3 runs 13 residues. From germline, CDR1 is SGHVS and CDR2 FQNEAQ. The CDR3 sequence: CVSTGQQTDTQFF. For the CDR3, the DNA is TGTGTCTCGACGGGACAGCAGACAGATACGCAGTTTTTT. The full variable domain, rest sourced from reference TRBV7-8 and TRBJ2-3, is GAGVSQSPRYKVAKRGQDVALRCDPISGHVSLFWYQQALGQGPEFLTYFQNEAQLDKSGLPSDRFFAERPEGSVSTLKIQRTQQEDSAVYLCVSTGQQTDTQFFGPGTRLTVL.

This clonotype was detected many times. This rearrangement joins TRBV4-3 to TRBJ1-5; no definite D call. CDR1 is LGHNA, CDR2 YSLEER, per germline. Trimming shortened V by 0 bases and J by 3 bases, and 9 bases separated the two germline ends. The CDR3 consists of 15 residues. In nucleotides, the CDR3 is TGCGCCAGCAGCCAAGAATCATCCTTCAATCAGCCCCAGCATTTT. Amino acids: CASSQESSFNQPQHF.

Ten or more counts support this clonotype. The chain carries TRBV20-1 and TRBJ2-3; TRBD2 matches at 7 bases. The trim removed 1 base at V and 6 bases at J, leaving 10 bases unmatched. The germline V gene encodes CDR1 DFQATT and CDR2 SNEGSKA (reference sequence). This CDR3 has 15 residues. DNA for the CDR3: TGCAGTGCTAGAGTTATCGCGGGAGTTCTGGATACGCAGTATTTT. This gives the protein CSARVIAGVLDTQYF.

Regarding this clonotype: A clone one base away is much larger, so this may be a read error. The V gene is TRBV7-9, the J gene TRBJ2-1; 11 bases are a match to TRBD2. Germline loops: CDR1 SEHNR, CDR2 FQNEAQ (reference sequence). The CDR3 runs 16 residues. V lost 5 bases to trimming and J lost 15 bases; unmatched junction nucleotides: 18. The CDR3 DNA is TGTGCCAGCAGCAATTACGGGACTAGCGGCGTCTCGCTCTGGTTCTTC. This translates into CASSNYGTSGVSLWFF.

This clonotype showed up just a few times. The rearrangement joins TRBV2 to TRBJ1-2, with D hard to call. Per the germline V gene, CDR1 is SNHLY and CDR2 is FYNNEI. V lost 3 bases to trimming and J lost 4 bases, with 18 bases between them. The CDR3 totals 16 residues. The CDR3 loop reads CASSDAVGPSSYGYTF. The CDR3 DNA sequence: TGTGCCAGCAGTGACGCCGTCGGACCATCAAGCTATGGCTACACCTTC. The full variable domain, in which reference TRBV2 and TRBJ1-2 provide the parts outside the CDR3, is EPEVTQTPSHQVTQMGQEVILRCVPISNHLYFYWYRQILGQKVEFLVSFYNNEISEKSEIFDDQFSVERPDGSNFTLKIRSTKLEDSAMYFCASSDAVGPSSYGYTFGSGTRLTVV.

To note about this clonotype: One junction end does not reproduce the germline sequence, and a read error may be involved. The chain is built from TRBV7-3 and TRBJ2-1; 7 bases align to TRBD1. Germline values: CDR1 SGHTA, CDR2 FQGTGA. The length of the CDR3 is 15 residues. CDR3 residues: CVSSLGDSHYNEQFF. The CDR3 coding sequence is TGTGTCAGCAGCTTAGGGGACAGTCACTACAATGAGCAGTTCTTC. The full variable domain, in which reference TRBV7-3 and TRBJ2-1 provide the parts outside the CDR3, is GAGVSQTPSNKVTEKGKYVELRCDPISGHTALYWYRQSLGQGPEFLIYFQGTGAADDSGLPNDRFFAVRPEGSVSTLKIQRTERGDSAVYLCVSSLGDSHYNEQFFGPGTRLTVL.

V and J are TRBV27 and TRBJ2-7; D is unclear. CDR1 is MNHEY and CDR2 is SMNVEV in the germline V gene (reference sequence). The CDR3 loop spans 16 amino acids. V lost 5 bases to trimming and J lost 2 bases, with 19 bases between them. CDR3 sequence (DNA): TGTGCCAGCAGTCCCGAAGTGAGCGCGGCTACCTACGAGCAGTACTTC. Its translation is CASSPEVSAATYEQYF.

V is TRBV30 and J is TRBJ1-1; 8 bases agree with TRBD1. The CDR3 is made up of 14 amino acids. Germline CDR1 reads GTSNPN; CDR2 reads SVGIG (reference sequence). V trimming: 2 bases; J trimming: 4 bases; junction bases outside the gene matches: 6. The CDR3 DNA is TGTGCCTGGAGTCTGACAGGGGTGGGCACTGAAGCTTTCTTT. Translating it yields CAWSLTGVGTEAFF.